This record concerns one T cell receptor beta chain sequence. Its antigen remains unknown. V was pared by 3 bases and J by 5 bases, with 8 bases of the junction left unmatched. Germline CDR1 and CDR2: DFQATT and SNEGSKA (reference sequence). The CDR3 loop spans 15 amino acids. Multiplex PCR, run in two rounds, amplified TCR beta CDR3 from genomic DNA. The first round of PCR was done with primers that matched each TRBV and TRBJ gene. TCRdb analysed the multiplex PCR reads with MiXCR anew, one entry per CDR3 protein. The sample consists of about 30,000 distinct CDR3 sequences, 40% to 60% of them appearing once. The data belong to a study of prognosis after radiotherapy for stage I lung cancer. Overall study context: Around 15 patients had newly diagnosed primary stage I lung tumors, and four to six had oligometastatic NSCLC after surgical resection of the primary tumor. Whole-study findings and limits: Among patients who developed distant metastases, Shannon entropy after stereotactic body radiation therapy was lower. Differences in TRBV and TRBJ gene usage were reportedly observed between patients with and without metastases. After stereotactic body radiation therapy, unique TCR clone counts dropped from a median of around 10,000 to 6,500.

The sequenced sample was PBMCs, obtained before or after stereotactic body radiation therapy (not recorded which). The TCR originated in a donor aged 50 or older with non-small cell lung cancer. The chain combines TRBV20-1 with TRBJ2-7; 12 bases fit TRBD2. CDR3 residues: CSARPTGLAGHEQYF. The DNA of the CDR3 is TGCAGTGCTAGGCCCACGGGACTAGCGGGCCACGAGCAGTACTTC.